These 27 T cell receptor beta chains were all obtained from the same sample, sequenced in a study of blood T cell repertoires in COVID-19. Repertoires were generated with immunoSEQ multiplex PCR, while TCRdb's copy carries only in-frame clones and drops some. The top ten clones hold roughly 2.5% of a sample with roughly 250,000 clones, approximately 90% of them seen once. The sequencing sample was made of PBMCs or T cells enriched from blood (not recorded which). These receptors all stem from a woman younger than 30 who had recovered from COVID-19.

The chain recombines TRBV5-4 with TRBJ2-1, with 7 bases matching TRBD1. Germline V gene data show CDR1 as SGHNT and CDR2 as YYREEE (reference sequence). Trimming cost V 0 bases and J 3 bases; bases outside gene matches: 3. The length of the CDR3 is 15 residues. CDR3 DNA: TGTGCCAGCAGCTTGGGACAGGGATTCTACAATGAGCAGTTCTTC. This gives the protein CASSLGQGFYNEQFF.

The genes are TRBV4-1 and TRBJ1-2; 7 bases map to TRBD1. The CDR3 extends over 14 amino acids. Germline CDR1 is MGHRA and CDR2 is YSYEKL. The junction had 6 bases not matched to a gene; V was cut back by 1 base and J by 7 bases. Here the CDR3 reads CASSQVRQGGGYTF. The CDR3 DNA reads TGCGCCAGCAGCCAAGTAAGACAGGGCGGTGGCTACACCTTC.

This chain connects TRBV5-4 to TRBJ2-2, with 9 bases lining up with TRBD2. Germline-derived CDR1 and CDR2 are SGHNT and YYREEE (reference sequence). CDR3 length: 15 residues. V lost 2 bases to trimming and J lost 7 bases; unmatched junction nucleotides: 6. The CDR3 bases are TGTGCCAGCAGCTTCGGCGGGGGGGCCGGCGGGGAGCTGTTTTTT. Translated, it gives CASSFGGGAGGELFF.

V usage is TRBV29-1 and J usage is TRBJ2-7; no firm D call. The V gene lost 4 bases and the J gene lost 7 bases, with 14 bases spanning the gap. The V gene's germline CDR1 is SQVTM and CDR2 ANQGSEA. The CDR3 is 12 residues long. This chain's CDR3 is CSVVDALSEQYF. The CDR3 bases are TGCAGCGTTGTAGACGCTCTCAGTGAGCAGTACTTC.

This clone is medium-sized in the sample. The V gene is TRBV3-1 (or the pseudogene TRBV3-2), the J gene TRBJ2-1, with D maybe TRBD2 (6 bases). Germline V gene lookup returns CDR1 LGHDT and CDR2 YNNKEL (reference sequence). Trimming cost V 0 bases and J 6 bases, with 15 bases left between them. This CDR3 has 16 residues. The CDR3 DNA sequence: TGTGCCAGCAGCCAAGAGTTGGGACTGGCGGGCAATGAGCAGTTCTTC. Protein sequence: CASSQELGLAGNEQFF.

The rearrangement joins TRBV13 to TRBJ2-7, with 8 bases that match TRBD2. Germline CDR1 PRHDT, CDR2 FYEKMQ (reference sequence). The ends lost 7 bases at V and 2 bases at J; junction bases unmatched: 10. This CDR3 contains 15 residues. For the CDR3, the DNA is TGTGCCAGCACCCGGGGGGGGCGGGGCACCTACGAGCAGTACTTC. Residues: CASTRGGRGTYEQYF. The complete variable domain, with remaining parts taken from reference TRBV13 and TRBJ2-7, reads AAGVIQSPRHLIKEKRETATLKCYPIPRHDTVYWYQQGPGQDPQFLISFYEKMQSDKGSIPDRFSAQQFSDYHSELNMSSLELGDSALYFCASTRGGRGTYEQYFGPGTRLTVT.

The genes are TRBV28 and TRBJ2-1; perhaps TRBD2 as D (5 bases). The germline V and J ends were trimmed by 8 bases and 5 bases, with 7 bases remaining between them. CDR3 length equals 11 residues. The V gene's germline CDR1 is MDHEN and CDR2 SYDVKM. This CDR3 reads CASRGHNEQFF. The DNA for the CDR3 is TGTGCCAGCCGGGGTCACAATGAGCAGTTCTTC.

The chain has TRBV5-4 and TRBJ1-1, with D possibly TRBD1 on 5 matching bases. The germline gives CDR1 SGHNT, CDR2 YYREEE (reference sequence). V gave up 4 bases and J gave up 6 bases, with 22 bases separating them. The CDR3 has 16 residues. The chain's CDR3 is CASSRHTRVSAAEAFF. CDR3 nucleotides: TGTGCCAGCAGCCGACACACCAGGGTTTCGGCGGCTGAAGCTTTCTTT.

The chain recombines TRBV19 with TRBJ1-5, with TRBD1 matching over 10 bases. Germline CDR1 reads LNHDA; CDR2 reads SQIVND (reference sequence). J lost 2 bases, V lost 5 bases, and 3 bases had no gene match. The CDR3 runs 15 residues. The CDR3 DNA is TGTGCCAGTAGTCGACAGGGGGCTGGCAATCAGCCCCAGCATTTT. Encoded protein: CASSRQGAGNQPQHF.

This clone appeared a few times. V and J are TRBV2 and TRBJ1-1, with 7 bases fitting TRBD1. V shed 5 bases, J shed 11 bases, and the junction held 14 bases outside the gene matches. Per germline, CDR1 SNHLY and CDR2 FYNNEI. The length of the CDR3 is 14 residues. The DNA for the CDR3 is TGTGCCAGCAGTTTACAGGGGACCCAAACAAACGCTTTCTTT. It yields the protein CASSLQGTQTNAFF.

The chain combines TRBV27 with TRBJ1-4; tentatively, D is TRBD1 (5 bases). The CDR3 contains 14 residues. Looked up from germline, CDR1 is MNHEY and CDR2 is SMNVEV (reference sequence). The ends were cut back, 3 bases at V and 3 bases at J, with 8 bases in the middle. The CDR3 DNA is TGTGCCAGCAGTTTTCGGGGGGCTAATGAAAAACTGTTTTTT. It encodes CASSFRGANEKLFF.

The chain uses TRBV10-2 and TRBJ2-7; 11 bases agree with TRBD2. This CDR3 has 16 amino acids. V dropped 2 bases and J dropped 0; count of bases not matched to a gene: 3. Germline V CDR1 and CDR2: WSHSY, SAAADI. The CDR3 region is CASSEILAGVSYEQYF. CDR3 coding DNA: TGCGCCAGCAGTGAGATACTAGCGGGGGTCTCCTACGAGCAGTACTTC.

This rearrangement joins TRBV30 to TRBJ1-2, with 9 bases aligning to TRBD1. CDR3 length: 13 residues. Germline values: CDR1 GTSNPN, CDR2 SVGIG (reference sequence). Trimming took 3 bases from V and 2 from J; bases not matched to a gene: 1. DNA for the CDR3: TGTGCCTGGAGCACAGGGGGCAACTATGGCTACACCTTC. It specifies CAWSTGGNYGYTF. The entire variable domain, with the rest obtained from reference TRBV30 and TRBJ1-2, is as follows: SQTIHQWPATLVQPVGSPLSLECTVEGTSNPNLYWYRQAAGRGLQLLFYSVGIGQISSEVPQNLSASRPQDRQFILSSKKLLLSDSGFYLCAWSTGGNYGYTFGSGTRLTVV.

V gene TRBV6-5 combines with J gene TRBJ1-2, with 7 bases that match TRBD1. CDR3 length equals 13 residues. The J segment lost 8 bases and the V segment lost 8 bases, leaving 11 bases of the junction unmatched. Germline CDR1 and CDR2: MNHEY and SVGAGI. The CDR3 DNA follows: TGTGCCAGCTTAGCTGGACAGGCCGGAGGCTACACCTTC. Amino acid sequence: CASLAGQAGGYTF.

CDR3 bases: TGTGCCAGCAGTGACAGGGTCCCTGCTAACTATGGCTACACCTTC. This codes for CASSDRVPANYGYTF. The rearrangement uses TRBV6-1 and TRBJ1-2; maybe TRBD1 (5 bases). CDR3 length: 15 residues. Trimming pared 3 bases from V and 0 bases from J, leaving 11 bases between. Germline-derived CDR1 and CDR2 are MNHNS and SASEGT.

The chain couples TRBV19 to TRBJ2-1, with 7 nucleotides matching TRBD1. Looked up from germline, CDR1 is LNHDA and CDR2 is SQIVND (reference sequence). Unmatched junction bases numbered 3, after V lost 4 bases and J lost 0 bases. This CDR3 region has 15 residues. This CDR3 reads CASSRGQSSYNEQFF. The CDR3, as DNA: TGTGCCAGTAGTAGGGGACAGAGCTCCTACAATGAGCAGTTCTTC.

The CDR3: CASSPDLTGGANTGELFF. The DNA for the CDR3 is TGTGCCAGCAGCCCAGACCTGACAGGGGGAGCCAACACCGGGGAGCTGTTTTTT. The chain uses TRBV5-5 and TRBJ2-2; 9 positions agree with TRBD1. The CDR3 loop spans 18 amino acids. Trimming removed 4 bases from V and 2 bases from J; junction bases left unmatched: 12. Per germline, CDR1 SGHKS and CDR2 YYEKEE (reference sequence).

V gene TRBV6-1 combines with J gene TRBJ2-1; tentative D call: TRBD2 (6 bases). CDR1 is MNHNS, CDR2 SASEGT, per germline. With 1 base removed from V and 4 bases from J, the gap between germline ends came to 11 bases. This CDR3 is built from 15 residues. The CDR3: CASSEGGLPYNEQFF. Here the CDR3 DNA reads TGTGCCAGCAGTGAAGGGGGACTCCCTTACAATGAGCAGTTCTTC.

The chain employs TRBV29-1 and TRBJ2-1; 7 nucleotides align to TRBD1. V dropped 3 bases and J dropped 6; count of bases not matched to a gene: 11. Germline lookup yields CDR1 SQVTM and CDR2 ANQGSEA. There are 15 residues in the CDR3. CDR3 in amino acids: CSVDDVTGLFNEQFF. The CDR3 DNA reads TGCAGCGTTGACGACGTGACAGGGCTTTTCAATGAGCAGTTCTTC.

This clone appeared a single time. The chain recombines TRBV9 with TRBJ1-1, with 7 bases fitting TRBD1. The CDR3 consists of 13 residues. After removal of 4 bases from V and 6 bases from J, the junction contained 6 bases not matched to a gene. The germline V gene has CDR1 SGDLS and CDR2 YYNGEE. The CDR3 loop reads CASSHRGGPEAFF. CDR3 coding DNA: TGTGCCAGCAGCCACAGGGGAGGCCCTGAAGCTTTCTTT.

The chain carries TRBV27 and TRBJ1-2; 8 nucleotides align to TRBD1. The CDR3 length is 15 residues. CDR1 and CDR2 (germline): MNHEY, SMNVEV (reference sequence). The J segment lost 4 bases and the V segment lost 7 bases, leaving 11 bases of the junction unmatched. As DNA, the CDR3 is TGTGCCAGCACCTCCACCGGGACAGGACCCTATGGCTACACCTTC. This sequence encodes CASTSTGTGPYGYTF.

The chain is built from TRBV3-1 (or the pseudogene TRBV3-2) and TRBJ1-4, with D unclear. V lost 1 base to trimming and J lost 0 bases, with 12 bases between them. Germline lookup yields CDR1 LGHDT and CDR2 YNNKEL (reference sequence). This CDR3 spans 17 amino acids. CDR3 sequence: CASSQAAPLATNEKLFF. DNA for the CDR3: TGTGCCAGCAGCCAAGCAGCGCCGCTAGCAACTAATGAAAAACTGTTTTTT.

The chain combines TRBV11-3 with TRBJ2-3; 10 bases are a match to TRBD2. Germline-derived CDR1 and CDR2 are SGHNT and YENEEA. The J segment lost 1 base and the V segment lost 1 base, leaving 2 bases of the junction unmatched. The CDR3 totals 16 residues. CDR3 bases: TGTGCCAGCAGCTTAGGGGGGACTAGCGGCACAGATACGCAGTATTTT. It yields the protein CASSLGGTSGTDTQYF. Supplemented by reference TRBV11-3 and TRBJ2-3, the full variable domain reads EAGVVQSPRYKIIEKKQPVAFWCNPISGHNTLYWYLQNLGQGPELLIRYENEEAVDDSQLPKDRFSAERLKGVDSTLKIQPAELGDSAVYLCASSLGGTSGTDTQYFGPGTRLTVL.

The chain couples TRBV11-1 to TRBJ2-2; 7 bases are a match to TRBD1. Germline CDR1 is SGHAT and CDR2 is FQDESV (reference sequence). The CDR3 covers 14 residues. V dropped 1 base and J dropped 4; count of bases not matched to a gene: 0. In DNA, the CDR3 is TGTGCCAGCAGCTTAGACAGGGGCACCGGGGAGCTGTTTTTT. It codes for CASSLDRGTGELFF.

The chain combines TRBV6-1 with TRBJ1-3; TRBD1 might be the D (5 bases). Trimming shortened V by 6 bases and J by 2 bases, and 14 bases separated the two germline ends. Germline loops: CDR1 MNHNS, CDR2 SASEGT. The CDR3 contains 15 residues. CDR3 in DNA: TGTGCCAGCAGACCCCAGGGTATCCCTGGAAACACCATATATTTT. Translating it yields CASRPQGIPGNTIYF.

J is TRBJ1-6 and V is TRBV9; 10 bases agree with TRBD1. V trimming: 4 bases; J trimming: 9 bases; junction bases outside the gene matches: 4. This CDR3 has 14 amino acids. CDR1 and CDR2 (germline): SGDLS, YYNGEE. DNA of the CDR3: TGTGCCAGCAGCAACCGGGACAGGGGTTCACCCCTCCACTTT. This gives the protein CASSNRDRGSPLHF.

V is TRBV28 and J is TRBJ2-2; D unclear. This CDR3 is built from 12 residues. Trimming shortened V by 3 bases and J by 6 bases, and 5 bases separated the two germline ends. In germline, CDR1 is MDHEN, CDR2 SYDVKM. Here the CDR3 reads CASSLAPGELFF. The DNA of the CDR3 is TGTGCCAGCAGTTTGGCTCCCGGGGAGCTGTTTTTT.